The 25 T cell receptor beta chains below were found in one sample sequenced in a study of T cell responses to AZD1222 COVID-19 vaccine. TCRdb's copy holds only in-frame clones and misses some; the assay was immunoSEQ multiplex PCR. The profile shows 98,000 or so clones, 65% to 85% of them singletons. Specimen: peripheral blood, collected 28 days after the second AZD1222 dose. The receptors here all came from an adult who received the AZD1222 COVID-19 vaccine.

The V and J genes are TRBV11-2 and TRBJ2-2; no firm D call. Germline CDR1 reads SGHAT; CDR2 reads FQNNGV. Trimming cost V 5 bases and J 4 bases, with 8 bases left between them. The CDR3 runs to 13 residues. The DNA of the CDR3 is TGTGCCAGCAGCCTCCGCCGCACCGGGGAGCTGTTTTTT. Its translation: CASSLRRTGELFF.

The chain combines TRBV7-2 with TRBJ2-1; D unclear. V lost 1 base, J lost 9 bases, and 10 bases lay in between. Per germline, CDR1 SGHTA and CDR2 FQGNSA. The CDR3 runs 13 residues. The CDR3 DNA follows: TGTGCCAGCAGCTTAGAATCTTGGGGTGAGCAGTTCTTC. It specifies CASSLESWGEQFF.

This CDR3 reads CATSEVQGSHVTDTQYF. CDR3 nucleotides: TGTGCCACCAGCGAAGTCCAGGGCTCCCATGTGACAGATACGCAGTATTTT. The chain couples TRBV15 to TRBJ2-3, with TRBD1 as a possible D gene (5 bases). Germline-derived CDR1 and CDR2 are LNHNV and YYDKDF (reference sequence). This CDR3 contains 17 residues. The V and J ends lost 5 bases and 3 bases respectively, with 21 bases between them. The full variable domain, its missing parts supplied by reference TRBV15 and TRBJ2-3, is DAMVIQNPRYQVTQFGKPVTLSCSQTLNHNVMYWYQQKSSQAPKLLFHYYDKDFNNEADTPDNFQSRRPNTSFCFLDIRSPGLGDTAMYLCATSEVQGSHVTDTQYFGPGTRLTVL.

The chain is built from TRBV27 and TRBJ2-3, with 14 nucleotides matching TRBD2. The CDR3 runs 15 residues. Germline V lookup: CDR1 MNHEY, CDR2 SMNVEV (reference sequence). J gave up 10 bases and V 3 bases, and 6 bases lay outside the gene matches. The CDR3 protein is CASSFLRLAGGAQYF. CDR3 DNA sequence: TGTGCCAGCAGTTTCCTTCGACTAGCGGGGGGGGCGCAGTATTTT.

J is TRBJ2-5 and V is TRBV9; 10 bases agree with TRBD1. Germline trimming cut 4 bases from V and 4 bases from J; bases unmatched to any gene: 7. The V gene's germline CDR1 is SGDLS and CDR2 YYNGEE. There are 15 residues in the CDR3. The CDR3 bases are TGTGCCAGCAGCATGGGACAGGGGCGGGGAGAGACCCAGTACTTC. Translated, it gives CASSMGQGRGETQYF.

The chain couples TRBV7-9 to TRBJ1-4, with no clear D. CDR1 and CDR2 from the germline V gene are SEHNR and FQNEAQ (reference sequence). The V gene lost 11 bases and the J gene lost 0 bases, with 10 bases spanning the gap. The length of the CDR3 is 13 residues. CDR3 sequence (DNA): TGTGCCGGGAACAGCGCAACTAATGAAAAACTGTTTTTT. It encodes CAGNSATNEKLFF.

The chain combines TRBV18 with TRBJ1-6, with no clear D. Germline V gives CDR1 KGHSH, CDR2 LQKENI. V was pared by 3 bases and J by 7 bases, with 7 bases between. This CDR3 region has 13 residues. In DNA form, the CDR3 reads TGTGCCAGCTCACCTGATGTCAATTCACCCCTCCACTTT. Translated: CASSPDVNSPLHF.

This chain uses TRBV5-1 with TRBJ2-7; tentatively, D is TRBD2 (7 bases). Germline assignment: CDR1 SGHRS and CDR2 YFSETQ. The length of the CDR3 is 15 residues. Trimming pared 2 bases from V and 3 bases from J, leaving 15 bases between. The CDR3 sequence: CASSLTAGANYEQYF. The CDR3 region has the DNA TGCGCCAGCAGCTTAACGGCGGGGGCAAACTACGAGCAGTACTTC.

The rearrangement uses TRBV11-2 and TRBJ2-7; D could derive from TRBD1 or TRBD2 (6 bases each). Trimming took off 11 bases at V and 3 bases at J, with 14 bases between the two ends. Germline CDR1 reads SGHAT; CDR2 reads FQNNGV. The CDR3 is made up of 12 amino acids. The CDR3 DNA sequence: TGTGCCTCCGCGGGACAAAACTACGAGCAGTACTTC. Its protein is CASAGQNYEQYF.

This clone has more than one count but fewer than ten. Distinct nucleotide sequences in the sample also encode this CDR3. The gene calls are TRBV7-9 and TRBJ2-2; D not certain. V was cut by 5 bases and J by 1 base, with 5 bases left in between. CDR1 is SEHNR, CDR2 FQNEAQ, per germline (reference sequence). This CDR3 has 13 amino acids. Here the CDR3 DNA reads TGTGCCAGCAGCCTCAGGAACACCGGGGAGCTGTTTTTT. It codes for CASSLRNTGELFF.

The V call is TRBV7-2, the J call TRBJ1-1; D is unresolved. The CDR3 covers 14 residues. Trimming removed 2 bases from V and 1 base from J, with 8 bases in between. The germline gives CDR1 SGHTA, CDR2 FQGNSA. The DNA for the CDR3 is TGTGCCAGCAGCTTATGGCAGACGAACACTGAAGCTTTCTTT. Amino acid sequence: CASSLWQTNTEAFF. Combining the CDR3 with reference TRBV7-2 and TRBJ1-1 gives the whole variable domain GAGVSQSPSNKVTEKGKDVELRCDPISGHTALYWYRQSLGQGLEFLIYFQGNSAPDKSGLPSDRFSAERTGGSVSTLTIQRTQQEDSAVYLCASSLWQTNTEAFFGQGTRLTVV.

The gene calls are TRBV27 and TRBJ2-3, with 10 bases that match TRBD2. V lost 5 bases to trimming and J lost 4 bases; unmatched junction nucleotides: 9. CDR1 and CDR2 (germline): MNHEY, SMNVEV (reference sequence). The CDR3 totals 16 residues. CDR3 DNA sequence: TGTGCCAGCAGTCCCATAGCGGGAGGATTCGCAGATACGCAGTATTTT. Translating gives CASSPIAGGFADTQYF.

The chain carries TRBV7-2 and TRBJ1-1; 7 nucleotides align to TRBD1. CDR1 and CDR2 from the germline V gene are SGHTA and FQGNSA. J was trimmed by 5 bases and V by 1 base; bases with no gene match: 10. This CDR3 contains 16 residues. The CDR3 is CASSLVGGRGWTEAFF. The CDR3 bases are TGTGCCAGCAGCTTAGTAGGGGGCCGAGGGTGGACTGAAGCTTTCTTT.

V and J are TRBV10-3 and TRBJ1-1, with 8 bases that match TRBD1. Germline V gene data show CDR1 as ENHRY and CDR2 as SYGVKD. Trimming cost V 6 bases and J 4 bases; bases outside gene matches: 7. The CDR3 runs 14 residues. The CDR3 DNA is TGTGCCATCAGAGGGACAGGATCAGTCACTGAAGCTTTCTTT. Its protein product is CAIRGTGSVTEAFF.

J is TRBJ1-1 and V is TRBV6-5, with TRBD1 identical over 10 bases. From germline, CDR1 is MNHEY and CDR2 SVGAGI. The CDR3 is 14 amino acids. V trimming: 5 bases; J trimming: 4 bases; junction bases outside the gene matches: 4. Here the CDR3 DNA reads TGTGCCAGCAGTAACGGACAGGGGGTCACTGAAGCTTTCTTT. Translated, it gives CASSNGQGVTEAFF.

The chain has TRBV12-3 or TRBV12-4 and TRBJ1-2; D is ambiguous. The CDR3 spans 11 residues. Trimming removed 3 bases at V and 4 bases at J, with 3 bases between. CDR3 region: CASSFGYGYTF. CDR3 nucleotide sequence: TGTGCCAGCAGTTTTGGCTATGGCTACACCTTC.

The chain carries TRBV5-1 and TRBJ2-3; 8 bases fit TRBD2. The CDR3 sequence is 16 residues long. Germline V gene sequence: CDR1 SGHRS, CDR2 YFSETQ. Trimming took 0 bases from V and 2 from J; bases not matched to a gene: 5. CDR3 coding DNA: TGCGCCAGCAGCTTGGCGCGGACTAGCAACACAGATACGCAGTATTTT. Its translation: CASSLARTSNTDTQYF.

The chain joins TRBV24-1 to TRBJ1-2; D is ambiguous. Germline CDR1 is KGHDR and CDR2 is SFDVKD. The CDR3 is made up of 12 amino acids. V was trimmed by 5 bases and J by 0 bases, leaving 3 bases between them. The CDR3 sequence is CATSVSNYGYTF. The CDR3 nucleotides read TGTGCCACCAGTGTTTCTAACTATGGCTACACCTTC.

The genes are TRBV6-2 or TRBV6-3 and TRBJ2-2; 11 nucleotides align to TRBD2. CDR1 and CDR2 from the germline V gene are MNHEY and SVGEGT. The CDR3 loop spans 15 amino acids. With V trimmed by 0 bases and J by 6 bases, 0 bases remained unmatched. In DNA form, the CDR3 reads TGTGCCAGCAGTTACTCGGGACTAGCGGCCGGGGAGCTGTTTTTT. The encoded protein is CASSYSGLAAGELFF.

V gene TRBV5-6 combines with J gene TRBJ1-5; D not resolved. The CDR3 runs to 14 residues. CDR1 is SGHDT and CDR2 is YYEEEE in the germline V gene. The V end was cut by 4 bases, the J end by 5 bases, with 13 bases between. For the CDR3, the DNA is TGTGCCAGCAGCCCCGGTCTCGGCGATCAGCCCCAGCATTTT. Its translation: CASSPGLGDQPQHF. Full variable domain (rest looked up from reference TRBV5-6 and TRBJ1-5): DAGVTQSPTHLIKTRGQQVTLRCSPKSGHDTVSWYQQALGQGPQFIFQYYEEEERQRGNFPDRFSGHQFPNYSSELNVNALLLGDSALYLCASSPGLGDQPQHFGDGTRLSIL.

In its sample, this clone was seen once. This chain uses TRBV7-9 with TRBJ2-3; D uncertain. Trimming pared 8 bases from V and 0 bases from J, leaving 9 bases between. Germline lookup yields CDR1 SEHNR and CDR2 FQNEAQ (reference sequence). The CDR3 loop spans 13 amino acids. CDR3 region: CASGVVSTDTQYF. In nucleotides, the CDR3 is TGTGCCAGCGGGGTGGTTAGCACAGATACGCAGTATTTT.

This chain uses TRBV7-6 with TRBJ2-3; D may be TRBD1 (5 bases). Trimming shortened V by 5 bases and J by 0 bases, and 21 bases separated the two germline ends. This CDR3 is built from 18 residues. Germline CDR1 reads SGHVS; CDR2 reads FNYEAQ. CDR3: CASSQYPQDLTSTDTQYF. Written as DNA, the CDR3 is TGTGCCAGCAGCCAGTACCCACAGGATCTAACTAGCACAGATACGCAGTATTTT.

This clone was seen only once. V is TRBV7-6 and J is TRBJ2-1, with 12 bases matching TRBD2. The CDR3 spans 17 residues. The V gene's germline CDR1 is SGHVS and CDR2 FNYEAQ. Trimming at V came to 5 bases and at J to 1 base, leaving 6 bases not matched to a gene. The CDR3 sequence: CASSPTSGGPSYNEQFF. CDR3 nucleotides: TGTGCCAGCAGCCCTACTAGCGGGGGGCCGTCCTACAATGAGCAGTTCTTC.

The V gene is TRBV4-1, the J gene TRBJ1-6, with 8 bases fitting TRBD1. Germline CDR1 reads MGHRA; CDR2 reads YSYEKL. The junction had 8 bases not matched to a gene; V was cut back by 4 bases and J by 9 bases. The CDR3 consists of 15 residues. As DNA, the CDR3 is TGCGCCAGCAGCCCAGGACAGGGAGGAGCTTCACCCCTCCACTTT. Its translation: CASSPGQGGASPLHF.

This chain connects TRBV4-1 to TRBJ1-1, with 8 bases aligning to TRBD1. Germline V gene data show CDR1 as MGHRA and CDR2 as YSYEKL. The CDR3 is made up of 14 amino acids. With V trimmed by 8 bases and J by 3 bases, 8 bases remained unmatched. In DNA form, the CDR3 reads TGCGCCAGCTCCCGGACAGGGTTGGACACTGAAGCTTTCTTT. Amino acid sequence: CASSRTGLDTEAFF.